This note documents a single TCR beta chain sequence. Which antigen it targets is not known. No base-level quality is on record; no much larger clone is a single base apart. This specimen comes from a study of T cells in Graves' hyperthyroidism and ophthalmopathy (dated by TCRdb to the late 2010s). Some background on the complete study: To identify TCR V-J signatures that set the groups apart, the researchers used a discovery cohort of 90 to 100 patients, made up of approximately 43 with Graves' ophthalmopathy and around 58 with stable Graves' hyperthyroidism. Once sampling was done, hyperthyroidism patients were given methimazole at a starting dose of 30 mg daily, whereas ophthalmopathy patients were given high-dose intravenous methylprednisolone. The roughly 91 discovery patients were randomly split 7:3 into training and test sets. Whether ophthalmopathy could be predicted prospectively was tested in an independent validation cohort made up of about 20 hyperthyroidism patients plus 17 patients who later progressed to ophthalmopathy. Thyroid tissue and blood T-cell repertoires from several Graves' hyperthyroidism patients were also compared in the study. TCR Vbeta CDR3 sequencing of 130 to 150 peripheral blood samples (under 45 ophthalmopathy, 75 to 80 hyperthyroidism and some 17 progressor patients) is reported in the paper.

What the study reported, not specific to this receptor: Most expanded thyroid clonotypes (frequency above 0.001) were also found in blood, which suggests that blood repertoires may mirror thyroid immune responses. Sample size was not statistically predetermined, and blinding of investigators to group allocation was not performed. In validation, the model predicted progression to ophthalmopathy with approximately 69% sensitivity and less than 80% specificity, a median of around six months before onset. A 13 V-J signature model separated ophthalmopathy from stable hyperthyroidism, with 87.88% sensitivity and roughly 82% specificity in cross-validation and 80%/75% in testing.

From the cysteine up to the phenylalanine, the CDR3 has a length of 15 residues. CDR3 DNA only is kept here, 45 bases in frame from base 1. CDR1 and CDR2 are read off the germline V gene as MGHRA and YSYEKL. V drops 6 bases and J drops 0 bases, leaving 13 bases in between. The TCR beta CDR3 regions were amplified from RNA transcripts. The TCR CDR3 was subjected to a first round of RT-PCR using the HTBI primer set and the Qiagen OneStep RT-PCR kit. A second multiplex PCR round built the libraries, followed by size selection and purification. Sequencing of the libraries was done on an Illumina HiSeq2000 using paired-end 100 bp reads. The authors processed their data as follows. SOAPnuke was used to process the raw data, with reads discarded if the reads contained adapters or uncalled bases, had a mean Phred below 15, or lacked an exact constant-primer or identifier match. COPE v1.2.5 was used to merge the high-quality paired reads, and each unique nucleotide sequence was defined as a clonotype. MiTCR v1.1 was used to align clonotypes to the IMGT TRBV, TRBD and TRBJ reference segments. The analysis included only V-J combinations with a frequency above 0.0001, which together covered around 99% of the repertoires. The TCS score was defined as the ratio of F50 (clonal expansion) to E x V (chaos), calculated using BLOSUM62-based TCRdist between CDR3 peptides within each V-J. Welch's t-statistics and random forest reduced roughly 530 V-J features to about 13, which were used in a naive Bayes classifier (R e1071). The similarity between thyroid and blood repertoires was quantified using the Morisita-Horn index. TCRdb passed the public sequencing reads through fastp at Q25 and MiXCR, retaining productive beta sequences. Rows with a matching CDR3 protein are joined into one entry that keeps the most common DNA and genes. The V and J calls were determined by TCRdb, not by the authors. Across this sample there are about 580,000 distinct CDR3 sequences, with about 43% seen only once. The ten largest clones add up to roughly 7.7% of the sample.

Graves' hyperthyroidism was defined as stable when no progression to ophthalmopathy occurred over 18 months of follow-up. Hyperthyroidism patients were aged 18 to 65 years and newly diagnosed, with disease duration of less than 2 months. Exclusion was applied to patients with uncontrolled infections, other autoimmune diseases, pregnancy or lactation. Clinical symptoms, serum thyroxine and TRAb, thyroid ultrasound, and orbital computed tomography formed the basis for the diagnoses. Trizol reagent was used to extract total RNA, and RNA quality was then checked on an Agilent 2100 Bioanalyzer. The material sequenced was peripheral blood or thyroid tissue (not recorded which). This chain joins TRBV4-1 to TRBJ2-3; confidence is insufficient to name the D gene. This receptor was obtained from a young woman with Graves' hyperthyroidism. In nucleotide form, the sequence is TGCGCCAGCAGACTAAGCCAATCCAGCACAGATACGCAGTATTTT. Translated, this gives CASRLSQSSTDTQYF.